The 8 T cell receptor beta chains below all came from one sample that was sequenced in a study of blood T cell repertoires in COVID-19 (dated by TCRdb to about 2020). Library prep was done by the immunoSEQ multiplex PCR assay. Imported from immuneACCESS, the table was reduced by TCRdb to in-frame sequences with V and J called. These copies leave out some clones; in studies compared against another copy, an unresolved V gene accounts for under half, and the cause of the remainder is not known. In all, the sample holds about 400,000 clones, and approximately 87% of those were seen once. The ten largest account for 10% of the sample. The sequencing input was PBMCs or T cells enriched from blood (not recorded which). These receptor sequences come from a woman aged 50 to 65 who had recovered from COVID-19.

The gene calls are TRBV5-6 and TRBJ2-5; D not certain. Germline assignment: CDR1 SGHDT and CDR2 YYEEEE. Trimming took 1 base from V and 3 from J, leaving 10 bases between them. The CDR3 sequence is 14 residues long. CDR3 region: CASSLIDSKETQYF. In DNA, the CDR3 is TGTGCCAGCAGCTTGATAGACTCCAAAGAGACCCAGTACTTC.

V usage is TRBV6-5 and J usage is TRBJ1-5; D gene uncertain. There are 15 residues in the CDR3. The V gene's germline CDR1 is MNHEY and CDR2 SVGAGI. The V end was cut by 6 bases, the J end by 2 bases, with 14 bases between. CDR3 region: CASSFRGEGNQPQHF. The DNA of the CDR3 is TGTGCCAGCAGCTTTCGGGGAGAGGGCAATCAGCCCCAGCATTTT.

The chain is built from TRBV5-1 and TRBJ1-2; possibly TRBD1 for D (5 bases). Germline V CDR1 and CDR2: SGHRS, YFSETQ. Trimming shortened V by 4 bases and J by 4 bases, and 17 bases separated the two germline ends. CDR3 length equals 15 residues. The CDR3 loop is CASSREGTESYGYTF. The CDR3 nucleotides read TGCGCCAGCAGCCGGGAGGGGACGGAGTCCTATGGCTACACCTTC.

The chain couples TRBV27 to TRBJ2-1; 11 bases line up with TRBD2. Germline CDR1 reads MNHEY; CDR2 reads SMNVEV (reference sequence). The CDR3 loop spans 15 amino acids. After removal of 6 bases from V and 3 bases from J, the junction contained 4 bases not matched to a gene. The CDR3, as DNA: TGTGCCAGCAGAGTAGCGGGGGGGCACTACAATGAGCAGTTCTTC. Its protein is CASRVAGGHYNEQFF.

This clone is a singleton in its sample. J is TRBJ2-3 and V is TRBV5-1, with 9 bases fitting TRBD1. Germline-derived CDR1 and CDR2 are SGHRS and YFSETQ. This CDR3 has 14 residues. J lost 4 bases, V lost 4 bases, and 4 bases had no gene match. The CDR3 sequence: CASSPGTGSDTQYF. The DNA for the CDR3 is TGCGCCAGCAGCCCAGGGACAGGGTCAGATACGCAGTATTTT. The full variable domain, with the rest looked up from reference TRBV5-1 and TRBJ2-3, is KAGVTQTPRYLIKTRGQQVTLSCSPISGHRSVSWYQQTPGQGLQFLFEYFSETQRNKGNFPGRFSGRQFSNSRSEMNVSTLELGDSALYLCASSPGTGSDTQYFGPGTRLTVL.

The V call is TRBV5-1, the J call TRBJ2-5, with a weak D call TRBD2 (6 bases). Germline CDR1 SGHRS, CDR2 YFSETQ. The V gene lost 0 bases and the J gene lost 2 bases, with 17 bases spanning the gap. This CDR3 is 17 amino acids long. CDR3 nucleotides: TGCGCCAGCAGCTTGGTATCGGCTAGCGAGCTGCAAGAGACCCAGTACTTC. Its protein is CASSLVSASELQETQYF.

V and J are TRBV9 and TRBJ1-2, with D maybe TRBD1 (5 bases). CDR1 SGDLS and CDR2 YYNGEE come from the germline V gene. The CDR3 covers 13 residues. Deletions cut 0 bases from V and 5 bases from J, with 8 bases between. CDR3 amino acids: CASSVDQGYGYTF. Here the CDR3 DNA reads TGTGCCAGCAGCGTAGATCAGGGATATGGCTACACCTTC. Using reference TRBV9 and TRBJ1-2 for the parts outside the CDR3, the full variable domain is DSGVTQTPKHLITATGQRVTLRCSPRSGDLSVYWYQQSLDQGLQFLIQYYNGEERAKGNILERFSAQQFPDLHSELNLSSLELGDSALYFCASSVDQGYGYTFGSGTRLTVV.

The rearrangement joins TRBV5-1 to TRBJ1-1; perhaps TRBD1 as D (5 bases). Germline V gives CDR1 SGHRS, CDR2 YFSETQ. The length of the CDR3 is 13 residues. V lost 4 bases and J lost 0, with 7 bases in between. The CDR3 nucleotides are TGCGCCAGCAGCAAGGACATGAACACTGAAGCTTTCTTT. Protein product: CASSKDMNTEAFF.